One sample yielded the 5 T cell receptor beta chains listed below, sequenced in a study of blood T cell repertoires in COVID-19. TCRdb's copy holds only in-frame clones and misses some; the assay was immunoSEQ multiplex PCR. The profile shows about 480,000 clones, around 87% of them singletons. Sequencing was performed on PBMCs or T cells enriched from blood (not recorded which). These receptors were collected from a woman aged 40 to 49 who had recovered from COVID-19.

The genes are TRBV6-2 or TRBV6-3 and TRBJ2-3; no reliable D call. Germline loops: CDR1 MNHEY, CDR2 SVGEGT. The length of the CDR3 is 18 residues. V was pared by 5 bases and J by 0 bases, with 21 bases between. The CDR3 protein is CASSNTRMTLSSTDTQYF. The CDR3 region has the DNA TGTGCCAGCAGTAACACCCGTATGACTTTGTCTAGCACAGATACGCAGTATTTT.

The V gene is TRBV20-1, the J gene TRBJ1-2; perhaps TRBD1 as D (5 bases). Germline CDR1 DFQATT, CDR2 SNEGSKA (reference sequence). The CDR3 totals 11 residues. Trimming removed 7 bases at V and 3 bases at J, with 9 bases between. The CDR3 DNA follows: TGCAGTGTGGACACCCACTATGGCTACACCTTC. Translation gives CSVDTHYGYTF.

The genes are TRBV19 and TRBJ1-1; 7 nucleotides agree with TRBD1. Trimming took 4 bases from V and 10 from J; bases not matched to a gene: 15. CDR3 length equals 15 residues. CDR1 and CDR2 (germline): LNHDA, SQIVND (reference sequence). The CDR3 loop is CASSKVGQLPRGAFF. The CDR3 nucleotides read TGTGCCAGTAGTAAGGTGGGACAGCTTCCCCGCGGAGCTTTCTTT.

The V gene is TRBV7-2, the J gene TRBJ1-2; 7 bases agree with TRBD1. CDR3 length: 14 amino acids. Looked up from germline, CDR1 is SGHTA and CDR2 is FQGNSA. V lost 6 bases and J lost 8; bases outside the gene matches: 12. This chain's CDR3 is CASRTGTVPQGYTF. For the CDR3, the DNA is TGTGCCAGCAGGACCGGGACAGTTCCCCAAGGCTACACCTTC.

The rearrangement uses TRBV19 and TRBJ1-1, with a tentative D call TRBD1 (5 bases). The germline V gene has CDR1 LNHDA and CDR2 SQIVND (reference sequence). This CDR3 comprises 15 residues. V lost 3 bases to trimming and J lost 7 bases, with 18 bases between them. CDR3 protein: CASSMVWGVVGEAFF. The CDR3 DNA sequence: TGTGCCAGTAGTATGGTTTGGGGGGTTGTCGGTGAAGCTTTCTTT.